Listed here are 30 T cell receptor beta chains from one sample, sequenced in a study of T cell responses to AZD1222 COVID-19 vaccine. Assay used: immunoSEQ multiplex PCR; TCRdb lists only in-frame clones, some missing. In the table there are about 150,000 clones, 90% of which are singletons. Sequences were derived from peripheral blood, sampled on day 0 of AZD1222 vaccination. Receptors originate from an adult in good health.

The CDR3 region is CASSSDWGSKNIQYF. Here the CDR3 DNA reads TGTGCCAGCAGCTCAGATTGGGGGTCCAAAAACATTCAGTACTTC. The gene calls are TRBV5-6 and TRBJ2-4; D is possibly TRBD1 or TRBD2 (5 bases each). The V end lost 3 bases, the J end lost 2 bases, and 12 bases lay between the germline ends. This CDR3 contains 15 residues. Germline CDR1 SGHDT, CDR2 YYEEEE.

V usage is TRBV6-5 and J usage is TRBJ1-1; 7 bases line up with TRBD1. Trimming at V came to 2 bases and at J to 12 bases, leaving 12 bases not matched to a gene. The V gene's germline CDR1 is MNHEY and CDR2 SVGAGI. CDR3 size: 14 residues. In DNA form, the CDR3 reads TGTGCCAGCAGTTACCCCGGACAGGACCGGATCCCTTTCTTT. This sequence encodes CASSYPGQDRIPFF.

The rearrangement links TRBV5-1 to TRBJ1-1; the D is unclear. CDR1 is SGHRS, CDR2 YFSETQ, per germline. The CDR3 sequence is 14 residues long. V dropped 0 bases and J dropped 3 bases, with 9 bases sitting between them. The CDR3 DNA reads as TGCGCCAGCAGCTTGGAGGGTAGGTACACTGAAGCTTTCTTT. This encodes CASSLEGRYTEAFF.

The chain uses TRBV20-1 and TRBJ2-1, with D tentatively TRBD2 (5 bases). Germline CDR1 DFQATT, CDR2 SNEGSKA (reference sequence). The CDR3 runs 16 residues. Trimming took off 3 bases at V and 0 bases at J, with 15 bases between the two ends. CDR3 residues: CSASGSSTRSYNEQFF. In DNA, the CDR3 is TGCAGTGCTAGTGGCTCTAGCACCCGCTCCTACAATGAGCAGTTCTTC.

This sequence joins TRBV9 and TRBJ2-1; D not resolved. Trimming pared 4 bases from V and 0 bases from J, leaving 5 bases between. Germline V gene lookup returns CDR1 SGDLS and CDR2 YYNGEE. This CDR3 is built from 13 residues. The CDR3 DNA is TGTGCCAGCAGCAAAAGCTCCTACAATGAGCAGTTCTTC. It translates to CASSKSSYNEQFF.

This chain connects TRBV12-5 to TRBJ2-3; D might be TRBD1 or TRBD2, each matching 5 bases. This CDR3 comprises 12 residues. The germline V and J ends were trimmed by 6 bases and 6 bases, with 10 bases remaining between them. Germline assignment: CDR1 LGHNT and CDR2 FRNRAP. The CDR3 nucleotides are TGTGCTAGTGGGGGGACGGTTGATACGCAGTATTTT. Residues: CASGGTVDTQYF.

The chain joins TRBV14 to TRBJ1-1; D is possibly TRBD1 (5 bases). From germline, CDR1 is SGHDN and CDR2 FVKESK. V lost 3 bases to trimming and J lost 4 bases, with 12 bases between them. The CDR3 length is 14 residues. The CDR3 nucleotides read TGTGCCAGCAGCCAGCAGGGTCGGGGCACTGAAGCTTTCTTT. Its translation: CASSQQGRGTEAFF. The whole variable domain, filled in from reference TRBV14 and TRBJ1-1, reads EAGVTQFPSHSVIEKGQTVTLRCDPISGHDNLYWYRRVMGKEIKFLLHFVKESKQDESGMPNNRFLAERTGGTYSTLKVQPAELEDSGVYFCASSQQGRGTEAFFGQGTRLTVV.

The J gene is TRBJ2-7, the V gene TRBV27; weak D call: TRBD1 (6 bases). Trimming cost V 5 bases and J 5 bases, with 13 bases left between them. The germline gives CDR1 MNHEY, CDR2 SMNVEV (reference sequence). The CDR3 consists of 13 residues. CDR3 sequence reads: CASSLAHRDEQYF. The CDR3 region has the DNA TGTGCCAGCAGTCTAGCTCACAGGGACGAGCAGTACTTC.

The chain recombines TRBV29-1 with TRBJ1-1, with 8 bases fitting TRBD1. V trimming: 7 bases; J trimming: 5 bases; junction bases outside the gene matches: 12. The length of the CDR3 is 14 residues. From germline, CDR1 is SQVTM and CDR2 ANQGSEA. The CDR3 coding sequence is TGCAGCGCCCTGGGGGGCCAGGGGGCAACTGAAGCTTTCTTT. It translates to CSALGGQGATEAFF.

This sequence joins TRBV30 and TRBJ1-1; D possibly corresponds to TRBD1 (5 bases). This CDR3 is 14 amino acids long. V was trimmed by 3 bases and J by 6 bases, leaving 17 bases between them. Germline CDR1 is GTSNPN and CDR2 is SVGIG (reference sequence). CDR3 residues: CAWRWRTGASEAFF. The CDR3 bases are TGTGCCTGGAGGTGGAGGACCGGGGCCTCTGAAGCTTTCTTT.

The count of this clone is one. The V call is TRBV2, the J call TRBJ1-1; TRBD1 is a possible D gene (6 bases). Per germline, CDR1 SNHLY and CDR2 FYNNEI. V was shortened by 10 bases and J by 2 bases, with 17 bases between the two germline ends. The CDR3 consists of 14 residues. This CDR3 reads CATSRQELNTEAFF. CDR3 nucleotides: TGTGCCACCTCCAGACAGGAGTTAAACACTGAAGCTTTCTTT. The whole variable domain, filled in from reference TRBV2 and TRBJ1-1, reads EPEVTQTPSHQVTQMGQEVILRCVPISNHLYFYWYRQILGQKVEFLVSFYNNEISEKSEIFDDQFSVERPDGSNFTLKIRSTKLEDSAMYFCATSRQELNTEAFFGQGTRLTVV.

The chain is built from TRBV5-1 and TRBJ1-1; D is undetermined. This CDR3 is built from 13 residues. V dropped 9 bases and J dropped 0 bases, with 12 bases sitting between them. The V gene's germline CDR1 is SGHRS and CDR2 YFSETQ. The CDR3 loop is CATSDGMNTEAFF. The CDR3 DNA sequence: TGCGCCACCTCGGACGGAATGAACACTGAAGCTTTCTTT.

The chain recombines TRBV27 with TRBJ1-1; 7 bases are a match to TRBD1. CDR3 length equals 15 residues. The V segment lost 5 bases and the J segment 5 bases; nucleotides outside the gene matches: 11. The germline CDR1 and CDR2 sequences are MNHEY and SMNVEV (reference sequence). The chain's CDR3 is CASSARQGARTEAFF. In DNA form, the CDR3 reads TGTGCCAGCAGTGCCCGACAGGGTGCGAGGACTGAAGCTTTCTTT.

The chain employs TRBV19 and TRBJ2-6; D tentatively fits TRBD1 or TRBD2 (5 bases each). In germline, CDR1 is LNHDA, CDR2 SQIVND (reference sequence). Between the trimmed V and J ends, which lost 10 bases and 0 bases, there was a span of 13 bases. The CDR3 has 15 amino acids. The DNA of the CDR3 is TGTGCCACAAGGGACGTCTCCTCTGGGGCCAACGTCCTGACTTTC. This gives the protein CATRDVSSGANVLTF.

The genes are TRBV6-5 and TRBJ2-5; either TRBD1 or TRBD2 may supply D (6 bases each). The germline V gene has CDR1 MNHEY and CDR2 SVGAGI. The V end lost 6 bases, the J end lost 5 bases, and 16 bases lay between the germline ends. The CDR3 runs to 14 residues. The CDR3: CASSPDLGGETQYF. The CDR3, as DNA: TGTGCCAGCAGCCCCGACCTAGGGGGGGAGACCCAGTACTTC.

The sample holds a few counts of this clone. J is TRBJ2-2 and V is TRBV24-1; D is undetermined. Germline lookup yields CDR1 KGHDR and CDR2 SFDVKD. Trimming pared 5 bases from V and 8 bases from J, leaving 5 bases between. The CDR3 loop spans 11 amino acids. CDR3 in DNA: TGTGCCACCAGTGGGCCTGGGGAGCTGTTTTTT. Protein product: CATSGPGELFF.

The rearrangement uses TRBV19 and TRBJ1-4, with D unresolved. Trimming cost V 4 bases and J 0 bases, with 9 bases left between them. The CDR3 spans 15 residues. Germline lookup yields CDR1 LNHDA and CDR2 SQIVND (reference sequence). The CDR3 loop is CASSRQATTNEKLFF. Here the CDR3 DNA reads TGTGCCAGTAGTAGGCAGGCTACAACTAATGAAAAACTGTTTTTT.

This clone was observed a single time. The chain is built from TRBV29-1 and TRBJ1-2, with D perhaps TRBD1 (5 bases). Trimming removed 7 bases from V and 3 bases from J, with 12 bases in between. This CDR3 is built from 12 residues. Germline lookup yields CDR1 SQVTM and CDR2 ANQGSEA. The CDR3 DNA reads as TGCAGCGCACAGGTATCGGACTATGGCTACACCTTC. Translating it yields CSAQVSDYGYTF.

This clone was recorded once. This rearrangement joins TRBV6-1 to TRBJ1-5; D is unclear. Germline V gene data show CDR1 as MNHNS and CDR2 as SASEGT. Trimming stripped 3 bases from V and 7 bases from J, with 4 bases between. The CDR3 spans 11 residues. This CDR3 is CASSDDQPQHF. The DNA of the CDR3 is TGTGCCAGCAGTGACGACCAGCCCCAGCATTTT.

The chain combines TRBV2 with TRBJ1-6; D might be TRBD1 (5 bases). V gave up 7 bases and J gave up 9 bases, with 13 bases separating them. In germline, CDR1 is SNHLY, CDR2 FYNNEI. The CDR3 length is 13 residues. The CDR3 DNA sequence: TGTGCCAGCATGGGCAGGGTTACTTCACCCCTCCACTTT. Protein: CASMGRVTSPLHF.

The V gene is TRBV12-5, the J gene TRBJ2-5, with 8 bases matching TRBD1. CDR1 LGHNT and CDR2 FRNRAP come from the germline V gene. This CDR3 spans 13 amino acids. The junction had 2 bases not matched to a gene; V was cut back by 1 base and J by 7 bases. The CDR3 loop is CASGLGQGSTQYF. The CDR3 DNA reads TGTGCTAGTGGTTTGGGACAGGGGTCGACCCAGTACTTC.

This chain connects TRBV28 to TRBJ1-5, with no clear D. The CDR3 loop spans 14 amino acids. Germline values: CDR1 MDHEN, CDR2 SYDVKM. V lost 6 bases and J lost 0, with 9 bases in between. CDR3 in DNA: TGTGCCAGCAGCTCACCTCCTAGCAATCAGCCCCAGCATTTT. It is translated as CASSSPPSNQPQHF.

The rearrangement links TRBV21-1 to TRBJ1-4. TRBV21-1 is deemed a pseudogene. The CDR3 extends over 13 amino acids. CDR3 amino acids: CASSKPGWEKLFF. Written as DNA, the CDR3 is TGTGCCAGCAGCAAACCCGGGTGGGAAAAACTGTTTTTT.

The V and J genes are TRBV25-1 and TRBJ2-7; D perhaps matches TRBD2 (5 bases). This CDR3 spans 11 amino acids. Germline values: CDR1 MGHDK, CDR2 SYGVNS. V was clipped by 3 bases and J by 6 bases, with 6 bases between them. CDR3 sequence: CASSDGIEQYF. In nucleotides, the CDR3 is TGTGCCAGCAGTGACGGGATCGAGCAGTACTTC.

The rearrangement uses TRBV5-1 and TRBJ2-7; D is possibly TRBD1 (5 bases). Per germline, CDR1 SGHRS and CDR2 YFSETQ. Trimming pared 6 bases from V and 4 bases from J, leaving 26 bases between. This CDR3 is built from 17 residues. The chain's CDR3 is CASTLGVNQRVGYEQYF. Here the CDR3 DNA reads TGCGCCAGCACCTTAGGGGTCAACCAACGTGTGGGATACGAGCAGTACTTC.

This clone was seen a single time. The chain is built from TRBV4-1 and TRBJ1-5; no definite D call. Per germline, CDR1 MGHRA and CDR2 YSYEKL. The CDR3 is made up of 13 amino acids. With 4 bases removed from V and 3 bases from J, the gap between germline ends came to 7 bases. The CDR3 spells CASSLGYNQPQHF. The CDR3 bases are TGCGCCAGCAGCCTGGGGTACAATCAGCCCCAGCATTTT.

This chain joins TRBV30 and TRBJ1-2; D not resolved. Germline CDR1 and CDR2: GTSNPN and SVGIG (reference sequence). This CDR3 has 17 residues. V lost 0 bases and J lost 4, with 21 bases in between. This CDR3 is CAWSVGRAVVSGYGYTF. The CDR3 DNA follows: TGTGCCTGGAGTGTCGGGAGAGCAGTTGTTAGCGGCTATGGCTACACCTTC.

The V call is TRBV6-2 or TRBV6-3, the J call TRBJ1-5; TRBD1 might be the D (5 bases). Trimming left V 3 bases short and J 2 bases short, with 14 bases between. Germline-derived CDR1 and CDR2 are MNHEY and SVGEGT. The CDR3 loop spans 16 amino acids. The CDR3: CASSYQPGGGNQPQHF. The DNA for the CDR3 is TGTGCCAGCAGTTATCAGCCAGGAGGGGGCAATCAGCCCCAGCATTTT.

In its sample, this clone was seen a few times. The chain is built from TRBV7-2 and TRBJ2-2, with D tentatively TRBD2 (7 bases). The CDR3 spans 15 residues. From germline, CDR1 is SGHTA and CDR2 FQGNSA. The V gene lost 3 bases and the J gene lost 5 bases, with 13 bases spanning the gap. CDR3 region: CASSFAGAGTGELFF. In nucleotides, the CDR3 is TGTGCCAGCAGCTTTGCGGGGGCGGGGACCGGGGAGCTGTTTTTT.

The rearrangement uses TRBV18 and TRBJ2-5; 7 bases are a match to TRBD1. Germline trimming cut 3 bases from V and 4 bases from J; bases unmatched to any gene: 8. CDR1 KGHSH and CDR2 LQKENI come from the germline V gene. The CDR3 is 15 residues long. The CDR3 coding sequence is TGTGCCAGCTCACCCTGGGACAGATTAGGAGAGACCCAGTACTTC. Translated, it gives CASSPWDRLGETQYF.